Each of the 23 T cell receptor beta chains below was sequenced from the same sample in a study of vaccination effects on CD4 cells after COVID-19 (dated 2022 in TCRdb). These receptors' targets are unknown. Library preparation employed the immunoSEQ multiplex PCR assay. Held by TCRdb, this immuneACCESS table contains in-frame sequences only and omits some clones. Under half of the omission traces to an unresolved V gene where checked; the cause of the rest is unknown. The sample table lists some 70,000 clones, 80% to 85% of them with a count of one. The ten top clones hold more than 1% of the sample. The ViraFEST assay stimulated PBMC with viral peptide pools and then used TCR sequencing to identify antigen-specific CD4+ T cell clonotypes by expansion. After less than 13 days of culture, CD4+ T cells were isolated with the EasySep CD4+ T cell isolation kit. Two doses of either the BNT162b2 or the mRNA-1273 mRNA SARS-CoV-2 vaccine were administered to participants.

Here the sequenced sample was CD4+ T cells from PBMCs cultured with HCoV-229E spike peptides, taken after COVID-19 vaccination. The intended sense of this specimen's cell subset or site label: HCoV-229E spike overlapping peptide pool stimulation. The receptors derive from a human donor who received a COVID-19 vaccine.

This clone occurred once. This chain joins TRBV7-9 and TRBJ1-2, with a tentative D call TRBD1 (5 bases). From germline, CDR1 is SEHNR and CDR2 FQNEAQ (reference sequence). Trimming pared 5 bases from V and 0 bases from J, leaving 10 bases between. The CDR3 covers 14 residues. The CDR3, as DNA: TGTGCCAGCAGCGACGGGACGGCTAACTATGGCTACACCTTC. This codes for CASSDGTANYGYTF.

V and J are TRBV6-4 and TRBJ1-6; D gene ambiguous. Germline V gives CDR1 MRHNA, CDR2 SNTAGT. Trimming shortened V by 3 bases and J by 10 bases, and 10 bases separated the two germline ends. The CDR3 extends over 13 amino acids. CDR3 nucleotides: TGTGCCAGCAGTGAGAGGGCTGGCTCACCCCTCCACTTT. It encodes CASSERAGSPLHF.

This clone was seen only once. The rearrangement links TRBV18 to TRBJ2-2; D not resolved. The CDR3 runs to 14 residues. Deletions cut 3 bases from V and 4 bases from J, with 9 bases between. CDR1 and CDR2 (germline): KGHSH, LQKENI. The CDR3 sequence: CASSPILATGELFF. The CDR3 nucleotides read TGTGCCAGCTCACCGATCTTGGCCACCGGGGAGCTGTTTTTT. Full variable domain (missing parts from reference TRBV18 and TRBJ2-2): NAGVMQNPRHLVRRRGQEARLRCSPMKGHSHVYWYRQLPEEGLKFMVYLQKENIIDESGMPKERFSAEFPKEGPSILRIQQVVRGDSAAYFCASSPILATGELFFGEGSRLTVL.

The rearrangement uses TRBV6-5 and TRBJ1-3; weak D call: TRBD1 (5 bases). The germline CDR1 and CDR2 sequences are MNHEY and SVGAGI. There are 13 residues in the CDR3. The DNA for the CDR3 is TGTGCAGCTTGGGGGAACTCTGGAAACACCATATATTTT. It codes for CAAWGNSGNTIYF.

This chain links TRBV18 with TRBJ2-5; D is ambiguous. CDR1 is KGHSH and CDR2 is LQKENI in the germline V gene. V dropped 3 bases and J dropped 5 bases, with 13 bases sitting between them. The CDR3 is 14 residues long. CDR3 sequence (DNA): TGTGCCAGCTCACCGCTCCAGGTGCAGGAGACCCAGTACTTC. As protein: CASSPLQVQETQYF.

The V gene is TRBV5-6, the J gene TRBJ2-4; unclear D gene. The CDR3 totals 14 residues. Per germline, CDR1 SGHDT and CDR2 YYEEEE. The V gene lost 5 bases and the J gene lost 3 bases, with 12 bases spanning the gap. The CDR3 coding sequence is TGTGCCAGCAGTAAGAGTTTCGTCAAAAACATTCAGTACTTC. Residues: CASSKSFVKNIQYF.

This chain uses TRBV7-2 with TRBJ1-5; possible D gene TRBD1, 5 bases. CDR1 is SGHTA and CDR2 is FQGNSA in the germline V gene. Deletions cut 5 bases from V and 0 bases from J, with 11 bases between. The CDR3 extends over 15 amino acids. The CDR3 sequence: CASSRKGDSNQPQHF. CDR3 nucleotide sequence: TGTGCCAGCAGCAGAAAAGGGGATAGCAATCAGCCCCAGCATTTT.

This chain connects TRBV27 to TRBJ1-4; D uncertain. The CDR3 runs to 14 residues. Trimming shortened V by 1 base and J by 8 bases, and 11 bases separated the two germline ends. The V gene's germline CDR1 is MNHEY and CDR2 SMNVEV (reference sequence). CDR3 coding DNA: TGTGCCAGCAGTTTATACCTAGGACGGGAAAAACTGTTTTTT. It is translated as CASSLYLGREKLFF.

This clone came up once. The chain carries TRBV5-8 and TRBJ2-7, with TRBD1 matching over 11 bases. V was clipped by 3 bases and J by 5 bases; unmatched bases: 4. There are 14 residues in the CDR3. From germline, CDR1 is SGHTS and CDR2 YDEGEE. The CDR3, as DNA: TGTGCCAGCAGCTCGGGACAGGGGGTAGACGAGCAGTACGTC. Translating it yields CASSSGQGVDEQYV.

The rearrangement links TRBV6-1 to TRBJ2-5, with 8 bases identical to TRBD2. V shed 3 bases, J shed 4 bases, and the junction held 13 bases outside the gene matches. Per germline, CDR1 MNHNS and CDR2 SASEGT. This CDR3 contains 17 residues. The DNA for the CDR3 is TGTGCCAGCAGTGATGTTCCCCCCGGCGGGGGGTCAGAGACCCAGTACTTC. Translating it yields CASSDVPPGGGSETQYF.

The chain is built from TRBV30 and TRBJ1-5, with a possible D match to TRBD1 (5 bases). Trimming cost V 5 bases and J 6 bases, with 14 bases left between them. This CDR3 has 13 residues. Germline V CDR1 and CDR2: GTSNPN, SVGIG (reference sequence). CDR3 sequence reads: CAWARGGIQPQHF. In DNA, the CDR3 is TGTGCCTGGGCCCGCGGGGGGATTCAGCCCCAGCATTTT.

The V and J genes are TRBV24-1 and TRBJ1-2; possibly TRBD1 for D (6 bases). Trimming took 0 bases from V and 3 from J, leaving 10 bases between them. Germline CDR1 KGHDR, CDR2 SFDVKD. The CDR3 sequence is 15 residues long. For the CDR3, the DNA is TGTGCCACCAGTGATTTGAAGGGGGAACACTATGGCTACACCTTC. It codes for CATSDLKGEHYGYTF.

This clone was detected only once. CDR3 sequence: CASSLGISGANVLTF. The CDR3 region has the DNA TGTGCCAGCAGCTTGGGGATCTCTGGGGCCAACGTCCTGACTTTC. The chain employs TRBV7-3 and TRBJ2-6; the D is unclear. CDR1 SGHTA and CDR2 FQGTGA come from the germline V gene. V lost 3 bases, J lost 0 bases, and 6 bases lay in between. The CDR3 is made up of 15 amino acids.

The chain is built from TRBV19 and TRBJ2-3; D uncertain. This CDR3 has 14 residues. Germline V gene lookup returns CDR1 LNHDA and CDR2 SQIVND (reference sequence). The V gene lost 5 bases and the J gene lost 0 bases, with 9 bases spanning the gap. The CDR3 region has the DNA TGTGCCAGTAGTTCTACACCTAGCACAGATACGCAGTATTTT. Its translation: CASSSTPSTDTQYF.

The rearrangement links TRBV9 to TRBJ1-3; D not certain. The CDR3 has 13 residues. Trimming removed 4 bases from V and 0 bases from J, with 5 bases in between. The germline V gene encodes CDR1 SGDLS and CDR2 YYNGEE. The CDR3 DNA follows: TGTGCCAGCAGCCGGAGCTCTGGAAACACCATATATTTT. Translated, it gives CASSRSSGNTIYF.

The chain links TRBV24-1 to TRBJ1-3; D is unresolved. The V gene lost 3 bases and the J gene lost 4 bases, with 12 bases spanning the gap. The CDR3 covers 15 residues. The germline gives CDR1 KGHDR, CDR2 SFDVKD. Here the CDR3 reads CATSDGRLQGNTIYF. As DNA, the CDR3 is TGTGCCACCAGTGATGGGAGACTTCAAGGAAACACCATATATTTT.

This chain links TRBV19 with TRBJ1-5; maybe TRBD1 (6 bases). V lost 6 bases and J 0 bases, leaving 9 bases between the germline ends. There are 14 residues in the CDR3. CDR1 LNHDA and CDR2 SQIVND come from the germline V gene (reference sequence). DNA for the CDR3: TGTGCCAGTAGCTACAGGGATAGCAATCAGCCCCAGCATTTT. Its translation is CASSYRDSNQPQHF. Looking up the rest from reference TRBV19 and TRBJ1-5 gives the full variable domain: DGGITQSPKYLFRKEGQNVTLSCEQNLNHDAMYWYRQDPGQGLRLIYYSQIVNDFQKGDIAEGYSVSREKKESFPLTVTSAQKNPTAFYLCASSYRDSNQPQHFGDGTRLSIL.

The chain carries TRBV6-5 and TRBJ2-1, with TRBD1 matching over 10 bases. Per germline, CDR1 MNHEY and CDR2 SVGAGI. The CDR3 runs to 15 residues. After removal of 6 bases from V and 9 bases from J, the junction contained 11 bases not matched to a gene. The chain's CDR3 is CASSRLGTGATEQFF. CDR3 sequence (DNA): TGTGCCAGCAGCCGGCTAGGGACAGGGGCTACTGAGCAGTTCTTC.

The V and J genes are TRBV6-5 and TRBJ1-2; 7 bases are a match to TRBD1. V dropped 6 bases and J dropped 7; count of bases not matched to a gene: 5. The germline V gene has CDR1 MNHEY and CDR2 SVGAGI. This CDR3 region has 12 residues. This CDR3 reads CASRTTGLGYTF. In DNA form, the CDR3 reads TGTGCCAGCAGAACGACAGGGCTTGGCTACACCTTC.

This rearrangement joins TRBV18 to TRBJ1-6; no reliable D call. Germline CDR1 reads KGHSH; CDR2 reads LQKENI. The CDR3 is 16 residues long. With 1 base removed from V and 0 bases from J, the gap between germline ends came to 7 bases. CDR3 in amino acids: CASSPQVSSYNSPLHF. In DNA form, the CDR3 reads TGTGCCAGCTCACCACAAGTTAGCTCCTATAATTCACCCCTCCACTTT.

The chain employs TRBV7-9 and TRBJ2-1, with a possible D match to TRBD2 (6 bases). Trimming left V 3 bases short and J 0 bases short, with 15 bases between. CDR3 length: 17 amino acids. Germline CDR1 SEHNR, CDR2 FQNEAQ (reference sequence). CDR3 region: CASSFRDSGNSYNEQFF. The CDR3 nucleotides read TGTGCCAGCAGCTTCAGGGATAGCGGAAACTCCTACAATGAGCAGTTCTTC. Using reference TRBV7-9 and TRBJ2-1 for the parts outside the CDR3, the full variable domain is DTGVSQNPRHKITKRGQNVTFRCDPISEHNRLYWYRQTLGQGPEFLTYFQNEAQLEKSRLLSDRFSAERPKGSFSTLEIQRTEQGDSAMYLCASSFRDSGNSYNEQFFGPGTRLTVL.

The chain couples TRBV4-1 to TRBJ2-3; D remains unclear. V was cut by 4 bases and J by 0 bases, with 11 bases left in between. The CDR3 consists of 15 residues. CDR1 is MGHRA, CDR2 YSYEKL, per germline. The CDR3 bases are TGCGCCAGCAGCCTTAGTGAAGGGAGCACAGATACGCAGTATTTT. It translates to CASSLSEGSTDTQYF.

V is TRBV9 and J is TRBJ2-3, with 8 bases lining up with TRBD1. This CDR3 spans 15 amino acids. Germline V lookup: CDR1 SGDLS, CDR2 YYNGEE. V gave up 4 bases and J gave up 1 base; unmatched junction bases: 5. CDR3 residues: CASSLWGQGTDTQYF. CDR3 nucleotide sequence: TGTGCCAGCAGCCTGTGGGGACAGGGCACAGATACGCAGTATTTT.